This T cell receptor (beta chain) was observed in a study of cytomegalovirus exposure and HLA in healthy donors. Primers included in the PCR were 60 Vbeta and 13 Jbeta primers. Using immunoSEQ multiplex PCR, the repertoire was profiled, and TCRdb retains in-frame clones only, with some absent. This table has tens of thousands of clones, about 80% appearing once. Study outcomes and limitations: Presence/absence analyses supposed approximately even sequencing depth among donors.

The CDR3 covers 14 residues. V trimming: 5 bases; J trimming: 5 bases; junction bases outside the gene matches: 5. In germline, CDR1 is MNHEY, CDR2 SMNVEV (reference sequence). With respect to this clone: As yet, its antigen is unknown.

The source material was PBMCs. The gene calls are TRBV27 and TRBJ1-5; 8 bases fit TRBD1. This TCR derives from a man aged 50 to 59 in good health and CMV-seropositive. The CDR3 is CASSADREYQPQHF. The CDR3 coding sequence is TGTGCCAGCAGTGCGGACAGGGAATATCAGCCCCAGCATTTT.